The clone carrying this T cell receptor beta chain was counted many times. The target antigen is unknown. One entry per CDR3 protein results from TCRdb running MiXCR on the 5' RACE reads. The sample has roughly 28,000 distinct CDR3 sequences; roughly 6.9% are singletons. Trimming pared 6 bases from V and 6 bases from J, leaving 18 bases between. The CDR3 covers 15 residues. Described time point: sample taken at primary tumor resection. These data belong to a study of spatial heterogeneity in lung cancer. Study in general: Detection consistently captured more beta-chain sequences than alpha-chain sequences. The average appearance count of each unique TCR and UMI combination in raw reads was more than ten. Regarding the study as a whole: Tumors with more nonsynonymous mutations had more expanded intratumoral alpha and beta TCRs.

The TCR was taken from a male donor with early-stage non-small cell lung cancer. The sample here was lung tumor tissue, taken at surgery. The rearrangement uses TRBV12-3 or TRBV12-4 and TRBJ1-5, with D tentatively TRBD1 (6 bases). The CDR3 protein is CASRSGTTLGQPQHF. The CDR3 DNA follows: TGTGCCAGCAGGTCCGGGACAACCCTCGGTCAGCCCCAGCATTTT.